The 19 T cell receptor beta chains in this list originate from one sample, sequenced in a study of long-term antiretroviral therapy in people with HIV. The authors ran the immunoSEQ assay, v3.0, at survey level. Here immunoSEQ multiplex PCR was the method, and the copy in TCRdb shows in-frame clones only, minus some. The table lists 23,000 or so clones, about nine tenths of them singletons. The sample consisted of unsorted PBMCs, taken 0.2 years before starting antiretroviral therapy. The receptors originated from a man between 18 and 29 years old with HIV.

The CDR3 sequence: CASSQTIRTVDYGYTF. As DNA, the CDR3 is TGTGCCAGCAGTCAGACAATAAGGACAGTCGACTATGGCTACACCTTC. The chain recombines TRBV7-2 with TRBJ1-2, with a possible D match to TRBD1 (6 bases). The CDR3 has 16 residues. The germline V gene encodes CDR1 SGHTA and CDR2 FQGNSA. Trimming shortened V by 6 bases and J by 3 bases, and 20 bases separated the two germline ends.

The chain has TRBV11-1 and TRBJ1-1, with 8 nucleotides matching TRBD1. Germline lookup yields CDR1 SGHAT and CDR2 FQDESV (reference sequence). Losses at the gene ends were 5 bases for V and 1 base for J; bases not matched to a gene: 9. This CDR3 is built from 16 residues. The CDR3 loop is CASSPRQGRGNTEAFF. The CDR3 DNA follows: TGTGCCAGCAGCCCTAGACAGGGGAGAGGGAACACTGAAGCTTTCTTT.

This clone was seen a single time. The chain is built from TRBV27 and TRBJ1-5; D gene uncertain. The CDR3 is 18 residues long. Per germline, CDR1 MNHEY and CDR2 SMNVEV (reference sequence). V dropped 5 bases and J dropped 0 bases, with 20 bases sitting between them. CDR3 residues: CASSPLAQRKYSNQPQHF. CDR3 nucleotide sequence: TGTGCCAGCAGTCCCCTTGCGCAACGGAAATATAGCAATCAGCCCCAGCATTTT.

The CDR3 reads CASSLGDRAHSQPQHF. The CDR3 coding sequence is TGTGCCAGCAGCTTGGGGGACAGGGCGCATAGTCAGCCCCAGCATTTT. The rearrangement uses TRBV5-6 and TRBJ1-5; 9 bases are a match to TRBD1. Germline trimming cut 0 bases from V and 6 bases from J; bases unmatched to any gene: 7. The CDR3 loop spans 16 amino acids. Germline CDR1 and CDR2: SGHDT and YYEEEE.

The chain recombines TRBV29-1 with TRBJ2-1; D uncertain. The CDR3 covers 11 residues. Between the trimmed V and J ends, which lost 3 bases and 4 bases, there was a span of 4 bases. The germline V gene encodes CDR1 SQVTM and CDR2 ANQGSEA. Written as DNA, the CDR3 is TGCAGCGTTGAGTCTTACAATGAGCAGTTCTTC. It encodes CSVESYNEQFF.

J is TRBJ2-3 and V is TRBV9, with 8 positions matching TRBD2. J was trimmed by 6 bases and V by 5 bases; bases with no gene match: 11. Germline assignment: CDR1 SGDLS and CDR2 YYNGEE. CDR3 length: 15 amino acids. The CDR3: CASSPAGALSDTQYF. The CDR3 bases are TGTGCCAGCAGTCCAGCGGGGGCCCTATCGGATACGCAGTATTTT.

The chain employs TRBV6-1 and TRBJ1-2; D gene unclear. Germline lookup yields CDR1 MNHNS and CDR2 SASEGT. The CDR3 has 14 residues. V was trimmed by 1 base and J by 5 bases, leaving 11 bases between them. The CDR3 bases are TGTGCCAGCAGTGAAGAGGAGGTGGGGTATGGCTACACCTTC. It codes for CASSEEEVGYGYTF.

The V call is TRBV30, the J call TRBJ1-2, with D perhaps TRBD1 (6 bases). The germline V gene has CDR1 GTSNPN and CDR2 SVGIG (reference sequence). Trimming left V 1 base short and J 5 bases short, with 8 bases between. CDR3 size: 12 residues. CDR3 sequence (DNA): TGTGCCTGGAGTGCAGGGGAATATGGCTACACCTTC. The encoded protein is CAWSAGEYGYTF.

This clone was detected only a few times. CDR3 loop: CASSPLAGGPREFF. The CDR3 DNA sequence: TGTGCCAGCAGTCCTTTAGCGGGAGGGCCGCGGGAGTTCTTC. V usage is TRBV6-6 and J usage is TRBJ2-1; 11 nucleotides match TRBD2. Germline lookup yields CDR1 MNHNY and CDR2 SVGAGI (reference sequence). This CDR3 contains 14 residues. V was clipped by 5 bases and J by 14 bases; unmatched bases: 11.

The chain carries TRBV19 and TRBJ1-2; tentative D call: TRBD1 (5 bases). Looked up from germline, CDR1 is LNHDA and CDR2 is SQIVND (reference sequence). This CDR3 region has 15 residues. The V and J ends lost 1 base and 0 bases respectively, with 9 bases between them. Here the CDR3 reads CASSIGQLPNYGYTF. CDR3 DNA: TGTGCCAGTAGTATAGGACAGCTGCCTAACTATGGCTACACCTTC. The full variable domain, its missing parts supplied by reference TRBV19 and TRBJ1-2, is DGGITQSPKYLFRKEGQNVTLSCEQNLNHDAMYWYRQDPGQGLRLIYYSQIVNDFQKGDIAEGYSVSREKKESFPLTVTSAQKNPTAFYLCASSIGQLPNYGYTFGSGTRLTVV.

The rearrangement links TRBV7-2 to TRBJ2-5; 8 bases fit TRBD2. Trimming cost V 0 bases and J 2 bases; bases outside gene matches: 2. This CDR3 region has 15 residues. In germline, CDR1 is SGHTA, CDR2 FQGNSA. CDR3 sequence (DNA): TGTGCCAGCAGCTTAGCTAGCGGGGAACAAGAGACCCAGTACTTC. Translation gives CASSLASGEQETQYF.

The chain combines TRBV7-2 with TRBJ2-2, with TRBD1 matching over 7 bases. The CDR3 is 14 residues long. J gave up 3 bases and V 7 bases, and 5 bases lay outside the gene matches. Germline V gene lookup returns CDR1 SGHTA and CDR2 FQGNSA. The CDR3, as DNA: TGTGCCAGCATTGGACAGGTCCACACCGGGGAGCTGTTTTTT. It encodes CASIGQVHTGELFF.

This sequence joins TRBV6-5 and TRBJ1-5; weak D call: TRBD1 (5 bases). Germline assignment: CDR1 MNHEY and CDR2 SVGAGI. The CDR3 is 15 residues long. The V end was cut by 2 bases, the J end by 0 bases, with 8 bases between. CDR3 DNA: TGTGCCAGCAGTTACGACAGATATAGCAATCAGCCCCAGCATTTT. Amino acids: CASSYDRYSNQPQHF.

This clone was recorded a few times. The chain carries TRBV28 and TRBJ1-2, with D uncertain. Looked up from germline, CDR1 is MDHEN and CDR2 is SYDVKM. Trimming took 7 bases from V and 7 from J, leaving 19 bases between them. The CDR3 loop spans 14 amino acids. DNA for the CDR3: TGTGCCAGCAACGATTATATCGGGATTAGTGGCTACACCTTC. Its translation is CASNDYIGISGYTF.

This clone appeared once. This sequence joins TRBV15 and TRBJ1-5; D gene ambiguous. Trimming removed 3 bases at V and 0 bases at J, with 6 bases between. Germline V gene data show CDR1 as LNHNV and CDR2 as YYDKDF (reference sequence). CDR3 size: 14 residues. The DNA of the CDR3 is TGTGCCACCAGCAGGGGAGATAGCAATCAGCCCCAGCATTTT. This codes for CATSRGDSNQPQHF. Complete variable domain (other parts from reference TRBV15 and TRBJ1-5): DAMVIQNPRYQVTQFGKPVTLSCSQTLNHNVMYWYQQKSSQAPKLLFHYYDKDFNNEADTPDNFQSRRPNTSFCFLDIRSPGLGDTAMYLCATSRGDSNQPQHFGDGTRLSIL.

This rearrangement joins TRBV7-3 to TRBJ1-1; D perhaps matches TRBD1 (5 bases). Trimming took 4 bases from V and 7 from J, leaving 13 bases between them. CDR1 is SGHTA and CDR2 is FQGTGA in the germline V gene. This CDR3 has 13 amino acids. The CDR3 DNA is TGTGCCAGCAGCTGGGACCCAGGCGGTGAAGCTTTCTTT. Residues: CASSWDPGGEAFF.

The genes are TRBV6-1 and TRBJ1-1; 8 nucleotides align to TRBD1. The germline V gene encodes CDR1 MNHNS and CDR2 SASEGT. Germline trimming cut 2 bases from V and 11 bases from J; bases unmatched to any gene: 10. The CDR3 has 14 residues. CDR3 in amino acids: CASSEWRQGQWAFF. In DNA form, the CDR3 reads TGTGCCAGCAGTGAATGGAGACAGGGGCAATGGGCTTTCTTT.

For the CDR3, the DNA is TGTGCCAGCAGAGAATTTAGCGGGAGGGGTGAGACCCAGTACTTC. Translation gives CASREFSGRGETQYF. The V gene is TRBV27, the J gene TRBJ2-5; 11 bases match TRBD2. Trimming at V came to 6 bases and at J to 5 bases, leaving 8 bases not matched to a gene. The CDR3 consists of 15 residues. CDR1 and CDR2 from the germline V gene are MNHEY and SMNVEV (reference sequence).

This clone was detected only a few times. The chain links TRBV19 to TRBJ2-4; tentatively, D is TRBD1 or TRBD2 (5 bases each). The CDR3 loop spans 13 amino acids. The V and J ends lost 4 bases and 8 bases respectively, with 12 bases between them. The germline CDR1 and CDR2 sequences are LNHDA and SQIVND (reference sequence). CDR3 residues: CASSTLGGDIQYF. The CDR3 DNA is TGTGCCAGTAGTACCCTTGGGGGAGACATTCAGTACTTC.